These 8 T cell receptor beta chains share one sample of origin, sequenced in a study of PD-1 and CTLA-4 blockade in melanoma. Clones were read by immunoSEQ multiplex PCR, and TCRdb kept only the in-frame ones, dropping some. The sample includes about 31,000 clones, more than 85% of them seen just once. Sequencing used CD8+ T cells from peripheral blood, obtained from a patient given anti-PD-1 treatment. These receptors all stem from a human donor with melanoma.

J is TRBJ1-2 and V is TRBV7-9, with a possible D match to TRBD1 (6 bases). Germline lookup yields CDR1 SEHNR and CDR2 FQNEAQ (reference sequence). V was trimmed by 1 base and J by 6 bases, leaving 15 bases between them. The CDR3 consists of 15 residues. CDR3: CASSLVLAGADGYTF. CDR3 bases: TGTGCCAGCAGCTTAGTTTTGGCAGGGGCGGATGGCTACACCTTC.

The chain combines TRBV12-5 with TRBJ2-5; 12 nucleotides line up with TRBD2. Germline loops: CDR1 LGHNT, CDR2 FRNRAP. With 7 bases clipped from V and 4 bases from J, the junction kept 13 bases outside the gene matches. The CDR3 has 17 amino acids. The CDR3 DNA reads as TGTGCTAGTGCCGCCTCGCCTAGCGGGGGGGCAGGAGAGACCCAGTACTTC. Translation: CASAASPSGGAGETQYF.

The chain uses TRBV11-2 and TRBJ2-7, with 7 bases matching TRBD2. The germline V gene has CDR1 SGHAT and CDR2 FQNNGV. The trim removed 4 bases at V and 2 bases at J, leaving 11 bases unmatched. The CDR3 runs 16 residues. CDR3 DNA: TGTGCCAGCAGCTCACTTGCGGGGGATCACACCTACGAGCAGTACTTC. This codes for CASSSLAGDHTYEQYF. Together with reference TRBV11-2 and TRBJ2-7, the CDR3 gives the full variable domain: EAGVAQSPRYKIIEKRQSVAFWCNPISGHATLYWYQQILGQGPKLLIQFQNNGVVDDSQLPKDRFSAERLKGVDSTLKIQPAKLEDSAVYLCASSSLAGDHTYEQYFGPGTRLTVT.

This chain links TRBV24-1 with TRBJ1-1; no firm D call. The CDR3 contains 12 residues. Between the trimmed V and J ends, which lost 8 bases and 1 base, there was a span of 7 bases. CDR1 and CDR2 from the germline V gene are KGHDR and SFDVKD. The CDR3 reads CATTGPNTEAFF. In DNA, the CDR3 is TGTGCCACCACAGGTCCGAACACTGAAGCTTTCTTT.

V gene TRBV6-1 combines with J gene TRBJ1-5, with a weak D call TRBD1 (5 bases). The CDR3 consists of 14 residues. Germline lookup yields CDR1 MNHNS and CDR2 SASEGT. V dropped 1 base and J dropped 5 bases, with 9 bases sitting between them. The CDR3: CASSEGTSHQPQHF. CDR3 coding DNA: TGTGCCAGCAGTGAAGGGACAAGTCATCAGCCCCAGCATTTT.

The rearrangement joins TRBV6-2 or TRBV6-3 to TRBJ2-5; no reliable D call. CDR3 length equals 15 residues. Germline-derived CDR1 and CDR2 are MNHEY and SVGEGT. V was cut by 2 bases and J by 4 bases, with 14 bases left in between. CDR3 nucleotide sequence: TGTGCCAGCAGTTACACTTCCCGGGTGGGAGAGACCCAGTACTTC. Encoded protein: CASSYTSRVGETQYF.

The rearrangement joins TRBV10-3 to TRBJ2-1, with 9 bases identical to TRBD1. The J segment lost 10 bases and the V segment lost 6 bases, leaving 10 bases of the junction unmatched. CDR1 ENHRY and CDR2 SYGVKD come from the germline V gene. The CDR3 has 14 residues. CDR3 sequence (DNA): TGTGCCATCAGCCTGACAGGGGGAGCCGGGGAGCAGTTCTTC. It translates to CAISLTGGAGEQFF.

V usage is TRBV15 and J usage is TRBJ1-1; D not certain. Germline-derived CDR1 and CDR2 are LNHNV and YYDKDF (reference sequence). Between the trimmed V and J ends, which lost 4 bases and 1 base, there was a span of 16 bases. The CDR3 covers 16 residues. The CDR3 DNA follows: TGTGCCACCAGCACCAACCAAGGACTGACGAACACTGAAGCTTTCTTT. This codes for CATSTNQGLTNTEAFF.